Each of the 23 T cell receptor beta chains below was sequenced from the same sample in a study of shared clonotypes between healthy human individuals. Sequenced by immunoSEQ multiplex PCR; TCRdb stores in-frame clones only, minus some. Of 1,500,000 or so clones in the sample, about 98.5% were seen once. Sequenced input: naive CD4+ T cells sorted from blood. The subset is: CD45RA+ positively selected. The receptors shown here come from a man aged 25 to 40 in good health.

This sequence joins TRBV19 and TRBJ2-1; 7 nucleotides match TRBD1. Germline CDR1 LNHDA, CDR2 SQIVND (reference sequence). V gave up 0 bases and J gave up 13 bases; unmatched junction bases: 15. There are 16 residues in the CDR3. The DNA for the CDR3 is TGTGCCAGTAGTATAGAATATGCAGGGGGTATCTTTCCACAGTTCTTC. Translating gives CASSIEYAGGIFPQFF.

The chain employs TRBV7-8 and TRBJ2-2, with D unclear. Trimming removed 6 bases from V and 0 bases from J, with 14 bases in between. This CDR3 comprises 16 residues. Germline V CDR1 and CDR2: SGHVS, FQNEAQ. CDR3 nucleotides: TGTGCCAGCAGTTTTCTTCCCCCCCCGAACACCGGGGAGCTGTTTTTT. This sequence encodes CASSFLPPPNTGELFF.

The CDR3: CASSLALPARRNGYTF. In DNA, the CDR3 is TGTGCCAGCAGCTTAGCGCTACCGGCTCGCAGGAACGGCTACACCTTC. This chain links TRBV7-8 with TRBJ1-2; D is unresolved. This CDR3 region has 16 residues. The V gene lost 0 bases and the J gene lost 8 bases, with 19 bases spanning the gap. Per the germline V gene, CDR1 is SGHVS and CDR2 is FQNEAQ.

The chain is built from TRBV19 and TRBJ1-2, with D perhaps TRBD1 (5 bases). V was cut by 7 bases and J by 4 bases, with 13 bases left in between. Germline V gene data show CDR1 as LNHDA and CDR2 as SQIVND (reference sequence). The CDR3 consists of 13 residues. CDR3 loop: CASIRSGTYGYTF. CDR3 bases: TGTGCCAGTATTAGGTCAGGGACCTATGGCTACACCTTC.

The V gene is TRBV2, the J gene TRBJ2-2, with D tentatively TRBD2 (6 bases). V dropped 7 bases and J dropped 2 bases, with 11 bases sitting between them. CDR1 is SNHLY and CDR2 is FYNNEI in the germline V gene. The CDR3 is 14 amino acids. CDR3 sequence reads: CASNPGENTGELFF. CDR3 coding DNA: TGTGCCAGCAATCCGGGAGAAAACACCGGGGAGCTGTTTTTT.

The rearrangement uses TRBV5-1 and TRBJ2-7; 8 bases line up with TRBD2. The junction had 3 bases not matched to a gene; V was cut back by 4 bases and J by 0 bases. Germline V CDR1 and CDR2: SGHRS, YFSETQ. This CDR3 comprises 14 residues. The CDR3 protein is CASSMTSASYEQYF. The DNA for the CDR3 is TGCGCCAGCAGCATGACTAGCGCCTCCTACGAGCAGTACTTC.

The V and J genes are TRBV7-9 and TRBJ2-6; TRBD2 is a possible D gene (5 bases). The V gene lost 5 bases and the J gene lost 4 bases, with 18 bases spanning the gap. Germline-derived CDR1 and CDR2 are SEHNR and FQNEAQ (reference sequence). The CDR3 spans 17 residues. The CDR3 coding sequence is TGTGCCAGCAGCGATCGGGCCAAGGGAGAAGGGGCCAACGTCCTGACTTTC. It codes for CASSDRAKGEGANVLTF.

This sequence joins TRBV6-1 and TRBJ2-7; D not resolved. V was clipped by 1 base and J by 1 base, with 11 bases between them. Germline CDR1 MNHNS, CDR2 SASEGT. The CDR3 contains 15 residues. The CDR3 DNA follows: TGTGCCAGCAGTGAAGAGGGAAAGATATCCTACGAGCAGTACTTC. Translated: CASSEEGKISYEQYF.

As regards this clone: Other nucleotide sequences in the sample specify the same CDR3. This rearrangement joins TRBV10-3 to TRBJ2-5; D might be TRBD1 (5 bases). Trimming shortened V by 6 bases and J by 5 bases, and 7 bases separated the two germline ends. The germline V gene encodes CDR1 ENHRY and CDR2 SYGVKD. This CDR3 contains 11 residues. CDR3: CAIRAGETQYF. CDR3 nucleotides: TGTGCCATCAGGGCAGGGGAGACCCAGTACTTC.

This chain joins TRBV6-1 and TRBJ2-5; D remains ambiguous. The CDR3 is 11 amino acids. Germline CDR1 reads MNHNS; CDR2 reads SASEGT. Trimming took 3 bases from V and 5 from J, leaving 4 bases between them. The chain's CDR3 is CASSEDETQYF. In DNA, the CDR3 is TGTGCCAGCAGTGAGGATGAGACCCAGTACTTC.

This sequence joins TRBV10-3 and TRBJ2-1, with 7 bases fitting TRBD1. CDR1 ENHRY and CDR2 SYGVKD come from the germline V gene. V was clipped by 3 bases and J by 4 bases; unmatched bases: 9. This CDR3 has 16 amino acids. The CDR3 DNA reads TGTGCCATCAGTGACCCCCCAGGACAGGATTACAATGAGCAGTTCTTC. Protein sequence: CAISDPPGQDYNEQFF.

The gene calls are TRBV19 and TRBJ1-1; 7 bases are a match to TRBD1. Trimming took 7 bases from V and 4 from J; bases not matched to a gene: 15. The germline V gene encodes CDR1 LNHDA and CDR2 SQIVND (reference sequence). The CDR3 runs to 16 residues. DNA of the CDR3: TGTGCCAGTAAACCCGAGACAGGGCGTTCATCCACTGAAGCTTTCTTT. It encodes CASKPETGRSSTEAFF. Looking up the rest from reference TRBV19 and TRBJ1-1 gives the full variable domain: DGGITQSPKYLFRKEGQNVTLSCEQNLNHDAMYWYRQDPGQGLRLIYYSQIVNDFQKGDIAEGYSVSREKKESFPLTVTSAQKNPTAFYLCASKPETGRSSTEAFFGQGTRLTVV.

This rearrangement joins TRBV19 to TRBJ1-4; D is possibly TRBD1 (6 bases). Trimming left V 4 bases short and J 6 bases short, with 21 bases between. This CDR3 contains 17 residues. CDR1 is LNHDA and CDR2 is SQIVND in the germline V gene (reference sequence). CDR3 sequence (DNA): TGTGCCAGTAGTAAAGATCGGAACAGGGTGTTGTATGAAAAACTGTTTTTT. It specifies CASSKDRNRVLYEKLFF.

The chain recombines TRBV5-6 with TRBJ2-5, with TRBD1 matching 7 bases. After removal of 2 bases from V and 5 bases from J, the junction contained 6 bases not matched to a gene. Germline V CDR1 and CDR2: SGHDT, YYEEEE. This CDR3 has 14 amino acids. Here the CDR3 DNA reads TGTGCCAGCAGCTTTCGAGGGGGCCGGGAGACCCAGTACTTC. Protein: CASSFRGGRETQYF. The entire variable domain, with the rest obtained from reference TRBV5-6 and TRBJ2-5, is as follows: DAGVTQSPTHLIKTRGQQVTLRCSPKSGHDTVSWYQQALGQGPQFIFQYYEEEERQRGNFPDRFSGHQFPNYSSELNVNALLLGDSALYLCASSFRGGRETQYFGPGTRLLVL.

This chain joins TRBV29-1 and TRBJ2-3; possibly TRBD2 for D (6 bases). Between the trimmed V and J ends, which lost 8 bases and 0 bases, there was a span of 9 bases. This CDR3 comprises 12 residues. Germline CDR1 SQVTM, CDR2 ANQGSEA. The DNA of the CDR3 is TGCAGCCTCAGCGGGAGCACAGATACGCAGTATTTT. As protein: CSLSGSTDTQYF.

The CDR3 region is CASADTGRNTIYF. The CDR3, as DNA: TGTGCCAGCGCCGATACGGGGAGAAACACCATATATTTT. This chain connects TRBV28 to TRBJ1-3; D remains unclear. The CDR3 consists of 13 residues. Trimming removed 8 bases from V and 5 bases from J, with 13 bases in between. Germline CDR1 and CDR2: MDHEN and SYDVKM.

The genes are TRBV6-6 and TRBJ2-7; D possibly corresponds to TRBD1 (6 bases). Trimming stripped 5 bases from V and 9 bases from J, with 17 bases between. Germline values: CDR1 MNHNY, CDR2 SVGAGI (reference sequence). The CDR3 is 13 residues long. This chain's CDR3 is CASSGKTGSGQYF. The CDR3 DNA sequence: TGTGCCAGCAGTGGGAAAACAGGGAGCGGGCAGTACTTC.

The chain couples TRBV10-3 to TRBJ1-5; 7 nucleotides agree with TRBD1. Trimming took 5 bases from V and 2 from J; bases not matched to a gene: 6. This CDR3 has 15 amino acids. CDR1 is ENHRY, CDR2 SYGVKD, per germline. The CDR3: CAISTDTGGNQPQHF. Written as DNA, the CDR3 is TGTGCCATCAGTACGGATACAGGGGGCAATCAGCCCCAGCATTTT.

The genes are TRBV7-8 and TRBJ2-7; 9 nucleotides match TRBD1. CDR3 size: 14 residues. Germline-derived CDR1 and CDR2 are SGHVS and FQNEAQ. Trimming at V came to 3 bases and at J to 6 bases, leaving 6 bases not matched to a gene. In nucleotides, the CDR3 is TGTGCCAGCAGCTTCCGGGACAGGGCGGGCGAGCAGTACTTC. Translating it yields CASSFRDRAGEQYF.

V usage is TRBV9 and J usage is TRBJ2-3; the D gene is possibly TRBD1 (6 bases). Germline CDR1 SGDLS, CDR2 YYNGEE. The CDR3 has 15 residues. V was shortened by 0 bases and J by 4 bases, with 12 bases between the two germline ends. CDR3 sequence: CASSVEAGVPDTQYF. The CDR3 nucleotides are TGTGCCAGCAGCGTAGAGGCAGGGGTCCCAGATACGCAGTATTTT.

The chain recombines TRBV9 with TRBJ2-7, with D possibly matching TRBD2 (6 bases). This CDR3 is built from 14 residues. The germline V gene has CDR1 SGDLS and CDR2 YYNGEE. V lost 2 bases, J lost 3 bases, and 12 bases lay in between. The CDR3 DNA sequence: TGTGCCAGCAGCGTTGGGGGGATTAACTACGAGCAGTACTTC. Residues: CASSVGGINYEQYF. The full variable domain, rest sourced from reference TRBV9 and TRBJ2-7, is DSGVTQTPKHLITATGQRVTLRCSPRSGDLSVYWYQQSLDQGLQFLIQYYNGEERAKGNILERFSAQQFPDLHSELNLSSLELGDSALYFCASSVGGINYEQYFGPGTRLTVT.

The chain combines TRBV11-2 with TRBJ2-2; D unclear. The V end lost 2 bases, the J end lost 6 bases, and 16 bases lay between the germline ends. Germline lookup yields CDR1 SGHAT and CDR2 FQNNGV. The CDR3 contains 16 residues. The CDR3: CASSLKAWSGAGELFF. CDR3 nucleotide sequence: TGTGCCAGCAGCTTAAAGGCCTGGAGTGGCGCCGGGGAGCTGTTTTTT. The full variable domain, rest sourced from reference TRBV11-2 and TRBJ2-2, is EAGVAQSPRYKIIEKRQSVAFWCNPISGHATLYWYQQILGQGPKLLIQFQNNGVVDDSQLPKDRFSAERLKGVDSTLKIQPAKLEDSAVYLCASSLKAWSGAGELFFGEGSRLTVL.

This clone occurred once. The genes are TRBV10-2 and TRBJ2-7; D gene unclear. The CDR3 is 15 residues long. From germline, CDR1 is WSHSY and CDR2 SAAADI. Trimming shortened V by 1 base and J by 4 bases, and 14 bases separated the two germline ends. CDR3 sequence (DNA): TGCGCCAGCAGTGAGTGGGCAGGTTCAGGTTACGAGCAGTACTTC. Encoded protein: CASSEWAGSGYEQYF.